This T cell receptor beta chain is from a study of technical replicates of blood from several donors. Sequencing was performed with immunoSEQ multiplex PCR; in TCRdb, only in-frame clones are kept and a portion is missing. Of just over 80,000 clones listed, 90% to 95% are singletons. The germline V and J ends were trimmed by 7 bases and 5 bases, with 8 bases remaining between them. There are 11 residues in the CDR3. The germline CDR1 and CDR2 sequences are MNHEY and SVGAGI. The TCR was taken from a human donor in good health. Sequencing was carried out using T cells isolated from PBMCs. The chain uses TRBV6-5 and TRBJ2-5; weak D call: TRBD2 (5 bases). The CDR3 is CASNRGETQYF. CDR3 in DNA: TGTGCCAGCAATAGAGGGGAGACCCAGTACTTC.